What follows are 18 T cell receptor beta chains derived from one specimen sequenced in a study of blood T cell repertoires in COVID-19. Sequencing was performed with immunoSEQ multiplex PCR; in TCRdb, only in-frame clones are kept and a portion is missing. The data hold roughly 250,000 clones, with approximately 89% observed a single time. Sequencing input: PBMCs or T cells enriched from blood (not recorded which). The origin of the receptors is a woman aged 35 to 49 with acute COVID-19.

The V call is TRBV28, the J call TRBJ2-7; D possibly corresponds to TRBD2 (5 bases). The CDR3 covers 17 residues. Germline CDR1 and CDR2: MDHEN and SYDVKM. Trimming took 3 bases from V and 0 from J, leaving 18 bases between them. DNA of the CDR3: TGTGCCAGCAGTTTTCGCCCCGGACTCAGGAGCTCCTACGAGCAGTACTTC. This encodes CASSFRPGLRSSYEQYF.

The chain carries TRBV24-1 and TRBJ2-1, with unresolved D. The CDR3 length is 18 residues. From germline, CDR1 is KGHDR and CDR2 SFDVKD. Trimming took 4 bases from V and 0 from J, leaving 18 bases between them. The CDR3 region has the DNA TGTGCCACCAGTGACCTGGTTGTGGGCACCGGCTCCTACAATGAGCAGTTCTTC. It yields the protein CATSDLVVGTGSYNEQFF.

This clone was found a few times. This sample also contains other DNA sequences that code for the same CDR3. The chain joins TRBV19 to TRBJ1-3, with D unresolved. This CDR3 comprises 14 residues. The germline V gene has CDR1 LNHDA and CDR2 SQIVND (reference sequence). Between the trimmed V and J ends, which lost 6 bases and 0 bases, there was a span of 9 bases. CDR3 nucleotides: TGTGCCAGTAGCACACTAAACTCTGGAAACACCATATATTTT. Protein: CASSTLNSGNTIYF.

The chain employs TRBV18 and TRBJ1-4; 8 bases line up with TRBD1. Germline CDR1 KGHSH, CDR2 LQKENI. The CDR3 loop spans 14 amino acids. Unmatched junction bases numbered 4, after V lost 3 bases and J lost 7 bases. The DNA for the CDR3 is TGTGCCAGCTCACCGAGGACAGGGAGTGAAAAACTGTTTTTT. Protein: CASSPRTGSEKLFF. Full variable domain (missing parts from reference TRBV18 and TRBJ1-4): NAGVMQNPRHLVRRRGQEARLRCSPMKGHSHVYWYRQLPEEGLKFMVYLQKENIIDESGMPKERFSAEFPKEGPSILRIQQVVRGDSAAYFCASSPRTGSEKLFFGSGTQLSVL.

The chain joins TRBV5-1 to TRBJ2-7; 8 nucleotides line up with TRBD1. Germline loops: CDR1 SGHRS, CDR2 YFSETQ. The CDR3 runs 14 residues. Trimming took 4 bases from V and 2 from J; bases not matched to a gene: 5. The CDR3 nucleotides are TGCGCCAGCAGCCACGGACAGGGCGCCTACGAGCAGTACGTC. Translating it yields CASSHGQGAYEQYV.

The chain joins TRBV27 to TRBJ1-1, with 8 bases identical to TRBD1. CDR3 size: 16 residues. The trim removed 3 bases at V and 4 bases at J, leaving 10 bases unmatched. CDR1 MNHEY and CDR2 SMNVEV come from the germline V gene (reference sequence). CDR3 in amino acids: CASSFLPGGAGTEAFF. The CDR3, as DNA: TGTGCCAGCAGTTTTCTTCCAGGGGGCGCGGGCACTGAAGCTTTCTTT.

V usage is TRBV7-9 and J usage is TRBJ1-1; D call uncertain. CDR3 length: 12 amino acids. In germline, CDR1 is SEHNR, CDR2 FQNEAQ (reference sequence). Trimming shortened V by 1 base and J by 6 bases, and 6 bases separated the two germline ends. CDR3 in DNA: TGTGCCAGCAGCTTAGTTGTCGCTGAAGCTTTCTTT. Amino acids: CASSLVVAEAFF.

The chain employs TRBV7-8 and TRBJ1-6; TRBD1 aligns across 7 bases. The germline CDR1 and CDR2 sequences are SGHVS and FQNEAQ. The trim removed 2 bases at V and 6 bases at J, leaving 4 bases unmatched. CDR3 size: 15 residues. CDR3 in DNA: TGTGCCAGCAGCTTAATGAGGGGGCCTAATTCACCCCTCCACTTT. It specifies CASSLMRGPNSPLHF. The full variable domain, rest sourced from reference TRBV7-8 and TRBJ1-6, is GAGVSQSPRYKVAKRGQDVALRCDPISGHVSLFWYQQALGQGPEFLTYFQNEAQLDKSGLPSDRFFAERPEGSVSTLKIQRTQQEDSAVYLCASSLMRGPNSPLHFGNGTRLTVT.

The CDR3 here is CASSPGQGAQPQHF. The DNA for the CDR3 is TGTGCCAGCAGCCCAGGACAGGGGGCCCAGCCCCAGCATTTT. The chain carries TRBV5-5 and TRBJ1-5, with TRBD1 matching 11 bases. From germline, CDR1 is SGHKS and CDR2 YYEKEE (reference sequence). The CDR3 has 14 amino acids. V lost 4 bases, J lost 7 bases, and 4 bases stayed unmatched.

V gene TRBV29-1 combines with J gene TRBJ1-2, with 8 bases fitting TRBD1. Germline lookup yields CDR1 SQVTM and CDR2 ANQGSEA. The CDR3 totals 11 residues. V lost 6 bases, J lost 6 bases, and 3 bases stayed unmatched. This CDR3 is CSVGQENGYTF. The CDR3 DNA is TGCAGCGTGGGACAGGAAAATGGCTACACCTTC.

This clone has only one observation. The CDR3 spells CASSQTGFGNTIYF. CDR3 coding DNA: TGCGCCAGCAGCCAGACAGGGTTCGGAAACACCATATATTTT. This chain joins TRBV4-1 and TRBJ1-3, with 7 bases that match TRBD1. The CDR3 spans 14 residues. The V segment lost 3 bases and the J segment 4 bases; nucleotides outside the gene matches: 3. Germline-derived CDR1 and CDR2 are MGHRA and YSYEKL.

The chain links TRBV10-2 to TRBJ2-1; 10 bases match TRBD2. The CDR3 sequence is 13 residues long. V was pared by 10 bases and J by 8 bases, with 8 bases of the junction left unmatched. Germline CDR1 and CDR2: WSHSY and SAAADI. CDR3 loop: CATRTSGGDEQFF. In DNA, the CDR3 is TGCGCCACCCGGACTAGCGGAGGTGATGAGCAGTTCTTC.

The chain has TRBV2 and TRBJ2-7; 8 bases align to TRBD2. Losses at the gene ends were 5 bases for V and 2 bases for J; bases not matched to a gene: 8. Germline assignment: CDR1 SNHLY and CDR2 FYNNEI. The CDR3 has 15 amino acids. The DNA for the CDR3 is TGTGCCAGCAGTATCGAGCGGGAGTGGGCCTACGAGCAGTACGTC. Its protein is CASSIEREWAYEQYV.

The J gene is TRBJ2-7, the V gene TRBV28; 9 positions match TRBD2. The CDR3 runs 15 residues. Germline values: CDR1 MDHEN, CDR2 SYDVKM. V lost 5 bases, J lost 6 bases, and 11 bases stayed unmatched. CDR3 in DNA: TGTGCCAGCAGTCTAACGGGACTAGCACTGCTCGAGCAGTACTTC. Translating gives CASSLTGLALLEQYF.

The genes are TRBV13 and TRBJ2-7, with D possibly TRBD1 on 6 matching bases. With 3 bases removed from V and 0 bases from J, the gap between germline ends came to 12 bases. CDR3 length: 15 residues. CDR1 and CDR2 from the germline V gene are PRHDT and FYEKMQ (reference sequence). The CDR3 coding sequence is TGTGCCAGCAGCTTCTACGGACAGACCTCCTACGAGCAGTACTTC. As protein: CASSFYGQTSYEQYF.

This rearrangement joins TRBV7-6 to TRBJ2-7; no definite D call. The CDR3 length is 13 residues. Trimming shortened V by 5 bases and J by 3 bases, and 11 bases separated the two germline ends. Germline V lookup: CDR1 SGHVS, CDR2 FNYEAQ. The CDR3 DNA sequence: TGTGCCAGCAGCCTAGAAGAGGACTACGAGCAGTACTTC. Translated, it gives CASSLEEDYEQYF.

This rearrangement joins TRBV27 to TRBJ1-6; D is ambiguous. Germline CDR1 reads MNHEY; CDR2 reads SMNVEV (reference sequence). This CDR3 is built from 16 residues. V was clipped by 6 bases and J by 0 bases, with 12 bases between them. CDR3 bases: TGTGCCAGCAGGATATACGGGAGCTCCTATAATTCACCCCTCCACTTT. Protein product: CASRIYGSSYNSPLHF.

V is TRBV19 and J is TRBJ1-4; D not certain. Between the trimmed V and J ends, which lost 3 bases and 2 bases, there was a span of 7 bases. This CDR3 comprises 14 residues. CDR1 is LNHDA and CDR2 is SQIVND in the germline V gene (reference sequence). CDR3 loop: CASSIRATNEKLFF. The CDR3, as DNA: TGTGCCAGTAGTATTCGAGCTACTAATGAAAAACTGTTTTTT.